The T cell receptor (beta chain) described here comes from a study of response to subunit inactivated influenza vaccine. This clonotype was seen more than once but under ten times. A single record per CDR3 protein comes from TCRdb applying MiXCR to the RT-PCR reads. The sample has about 570,000 distinct CDR3 sequences; around 11% are singletons. This sample also belongs to another study, concerning T cells expressing NK-cell markers. That investigation notes: UMI-tagged 5'RACE template switching yielded the TCR beta cDNA. The study drew TCR beta repertoires from sorted CD3+CD56+NKG2C+, CD3+CD56+NKG2C- and CD3+CD56-NKG2C+ T cells. A few donors likewise had their CD3+CD56-NKG2C+ fraction led by these clonotypes.

The TCR was taken from a man in his forties or fifties who received an inactivated influenza vaccine. Sequenced material: PBMCs from blood, taken on the day of vaccination.

CDR3 in DNA: TGTGCCAGCAGGGGGGGGGATCGGACCGGGGAGCTGTTTTTT. It codes for CASRGGDRTGELFF. The chain recombines TRBV7-2 with TRBJ2-2; 7 nucleotides line up with TRBD2. This CDR3 comprises 14 residues. CDR1 SGHTA and CDR2 FQGNSA come from the germline V gene. Trimming cost V 6 bases and J 5 bases; bases outside gene matches: 6.